One and the same sample provided the 12 T cell receptor beta chains below, sequenced in a study of cytomegalovirus exposure and HLA in healthy donors. Primers included in the PCR were 60 Vbeta and 13 Jbeta primers. Only in-frame clones appear in the TCRdb table, and some are missing; sequencing was by immunoSEQ multiplex PCR. The repertoire includes hundreds of thousands of clones, under 80% of them detected once, and 2% to 2.5% sits in the top ten. Source material: PBMCs. Every receptor here comes from a female donor in good health and CMV-seronegative.

V usage is TRBV5-1 and J usage is TRBJ2-2; TRBD1 is a possible D gene (5 bases). Trimming stripped 3 bases from V and 0 bases from J, with 12 bases between. Germline CDR1 is SGHRS and CDR2 is YFSETQ. There are 16 residues in the CDR3. The CDR3: CASSWGPSANTGELFF. For the CDR3, the DNA is TGCGCCAGCAGCTGGGGCCCCTCCGCGAACACCGGGGAGCTGTTTTTT.

V gene TRBV28 combines with J gene TRBJ2-1; 11 nucleotides align to TRBD2. Germline CDR1 and CDR2: MDHEN and SYDVKM. CDR3 length: 19 amino acids. J gave up 4 bases and V 2 bases, and 13 bases lay outside the gene matches. CDR3 sequence: CASSLEGLAVGLPYNEQFF. The DNA for the CDR3 is TGTGCCAGCAGTTTAGAGGGACTAGCGGTAGGTTTGCCATACAATGAGCAGTTCTTC.

Only a few counts were recorded for this clone. This chain uses TRBV19 with TRBJ2-1; the match to TRBD2 covers 9 bases. CDR1 and CDR2 from the germline V gene are LNHDA and SQIVND (reference sequence). J lost 2 bases, V lost 4 bases, and 3 bases had no gene match. This CDR3 comprises 15 residues. The CDR3 nucleotides are TGTGCCAGTAGTAGGGGACTAGCCCCCTACAATGAGCAGTTCTTC. Its translation: CASSRGLAPYNEQFF.

This chain joins TRBV7-6 and TRBJ2-7, with 9 bases aligning to TRBD2. Trimming cost V 2 bases and J 6 bases; bases outside gene matches: 14. Germline V gene sequence: CDR1 SGHVS, CDR2 FNYEAQ. This CDR3 is 17 amino acids long. The chain's CDR3 is CASSLTHRGSGSSEQYF. CDR3 DNA: TGTGCCAGCAGCTTAACCCACCGGGGTAGCGGGAGCTCCGAGCAGTACTTC.

This clone appeared a single time. The J gene is TRBJ1-2, the V gene TRBV18; 9 bases agree with TRBD1. The V gene's germline CDR1 is KGHSH and CDR2 LQKENI. The CDR3 covers 13 residues. V trimming: 3 bases; J trimming: 6 bases; junction bases outside the gene matches: 2. CDR3 region: CASSPGQGNGYTF. CDR3 sequence (DNA): TGTGCCAGCTCACCCGGACAGGGGAATGGCTACACCTTC.

The V gene is TRBV29-1, the J gene TRBJ2-1; tentative D call: TRBD2 (6 bases). Germline loops: CDR1 SQVTM, CDR2 ANQGSEA. V gave up 7 bases and J gave up 9 bases, with 34 bases separating them. This CDR3 has 18 amino acids. CDR3: CSARWLARGSSVIVEQFF. The CDR3 DNA reads as TGCAGCGCCCGATGGCTAGCGCGAGGTAGCAGCGTGATAGTTGAGCAGTTCTTC.

The chain couples TRBV27 to TRBJ2-2, with 8 positions matching TRBD1. Trimming cost V 6 bases and J 4 bases; bases outside gene matches: 4. This CDR3 is 14 amino acids long. Germline V lookup: CDR1 MNHEY, CDR2 SMNVEV (reference sequence). The DNA of the CDR3 is TGTGCCAGCAGACGACAGGGGCCCACCGGGGAGCTGTTTTTT. It specifies CASRRQGPTGELFF.

V is TRBV6-1 and J is TRBJ2-1, with 11 bases aligning to TRBD2. Trimming cost V 10 bases and J 7 bases; bases outside gene matches: 9. Germline CDR1 and CDR2: MNHNS and SASEGT. The CDR3 has 14 residues. The CDR3 loop reads CAISLAGGWNEQFF. Here the CDR3 DNA reads TGTGCCATCTCATTAGCGGGAGGGTGGAATGAGCAGTTCTTC.

This clone was counted between two and nine times. V usage is TRBV5-1 and J usage is TRBJ2-1; 9 nucleotides align to TRBD2. The CDR3 is 17 amino acids. Germline CDR1 and CDR2: SGHRS and YFSETQ. V was pared by 2 bases and J by 4 bases, with 10 bases of the junction left unmatched. Written as DNA, the CDR3 is TGCGCCAGCAGCTTTAGCAGCGGGAGGCCAAGTTACAATGAGCAGTTCTTC. Amino acids: CASSFSSGRPSYNEQFF.

This clone was counted only a few times. V and J are TRBV6-5 and TRBJ2-5; possible D gene TRBD2, 5 bases. Trimming pared 5 bases from V and 3 bases from J, leaving 13 bases between. This CDR3 is built from 14 residues. Germline V gene sequence: CDR1 MNHEY, CDR2 SVGAGI. CDR3 region: CASSIPGLEETQYF. The CDR3, as DNA: TGTGCCAGCAGTATCCCCGGACTGGAAGAGACCCAGTACTTC.

Comment on this clone: One junction end disagrees with the germline gene, perhaps due to a read error. The rearrangement joins TRBV5-1 to TRBJ2-7; D gene uncertain. CDR1 and CDR2 (germline): SGHRS, YFSETQ. The CDR3 consists of 14 residues. CDR3 coding DNA: TGTGCCAGCAGCTTGTTGGCCAGCTCCTACGAGCAGTACTTC. Translated: CASSLLASSYEQYF.

In its sample, this clone was seen once. This chain uses TRBV12-5 with TRBJ1-1, with D unresolved. This CDR3 comprises 13 residues. Per the germline V gene, CDR1 is LGHNT and CDR2 is FRNRAP. V lost 1 base and J 7 bases, leaving 10 bases between the germline ends. The CDR3 spells CASGLGPFSEAFF. DNA for the CDR3: TGTGCTAGTGGTTTGGGCCCCTTTAGTGAAGCTTTCTTT.